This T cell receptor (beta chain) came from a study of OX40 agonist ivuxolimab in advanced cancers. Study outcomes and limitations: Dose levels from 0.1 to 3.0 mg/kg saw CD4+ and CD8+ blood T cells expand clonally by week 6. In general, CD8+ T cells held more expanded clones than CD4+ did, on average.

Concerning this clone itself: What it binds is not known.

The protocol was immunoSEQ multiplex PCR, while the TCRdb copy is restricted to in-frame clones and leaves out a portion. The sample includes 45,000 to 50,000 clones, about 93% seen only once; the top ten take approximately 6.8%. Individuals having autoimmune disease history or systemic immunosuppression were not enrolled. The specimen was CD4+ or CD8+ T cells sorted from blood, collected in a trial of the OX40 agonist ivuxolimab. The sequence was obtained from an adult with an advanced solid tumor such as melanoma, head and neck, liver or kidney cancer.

CDR3 amino acids: CASGPSGTDEKLFF. CDR3 nucleotides: TGTGCCAGCGGCCCCAGCGGAACGGATGAAAAACTGTTTTTT. The chain links TRBV4-2 to TRBJ1-4; the D is unclear. V lost 8 bases and J lost 6, with 16 bases in between. The CDR3 sequence is 14 residues long. Germline V lookup: CDR1 LGHNA, CDR2 YNFKEQ.